A selection of T cell receptor beta chains follows, all from one sample in a study of blood T cell repertoires in COVID-19. Generated by immunoSEQ multiplex PCR, the TCRdb table keeps only in-frame clones and is missing some. The sample shows under 200,000 clones, approximately 79% of them seen only once. Input material: peripheral blood. The receptors stem from a man aged 55 to 70 with active or convalescent COVID-19. Both conserved end residues are part of each CDR3. The order of the fields is V gene, clone size, D gene, J gene, CDR3 protein, CDR3 DNA. A D gene is named only where the DNA matches it firmly. Not all rows give a size; the values are once, few, many and, for expanded clones, a class.

v_gene: TRBV6-1; abundance: -; d_gene: TRBD2; j_gene: TRBJ2-7; CDR3aa: CASSERLAGIDEQYF; CDR3nt: TGTGCCAGCAGTGAGAGGCTAGCGGGAATCGACGAGCAGTACTTC
v_gene: TRBV7-9; abundance: once; d_gene: TRBD1; j_gene: TRBJ2-7; CDR3aa: CASTLGTGEMAQYF; CDR3nt: TGTGCCAGCACCCTCGGGACAGGGGAAATGGCGCAGTACTTC
v_gene: TRBV12-3/TRBV12-4; abundance: -; d_gene: TRBD2; j_gene: TRBJ2-1; CDR3aa: CASTQAREGEQFF; CDR3nt: TGTGCCAGCACTCAGGCGCGGGAGGGAGAGCAGTTCTTC
v_gene: TRBV10-3; abundance: -; d_gene: TRBD1; j_gene: TRBJ2-1; CDR3aa: CAIRGTVATYNEQFF; CDR3nt: TGTGCCATCAGGGGGACAGTAGCTACCTACAATGAGCAGTTCTTC
v_gene: TRBV9; abundance: few; d_gene: -; j_gene: TRBJ1-1; CDR3aa: CASSESDSLNTEAFF; CDR3nt: TGTGCCAGCAGCGAATCGGACTCTCTGAACACTGAAGCTTTCTTT
v_gene: TRBV30; abundance: -; d_gene: -; j_gene: TRBJ1-1; CDR3aa: CAWSPGQILLNTEAFF; CDR3nt: TGTGCCTGGAGTCCCGGACAGATACTTTTGAACACTGAAGCTTTCTTT
v_gene: TRBV11-2; abundance: -; d_gene: TRBD2; j_gene: TRBJ2-5; CDR3aa: CASSLGGGSSVPQYF; CDR3nt: TGTGCCAGCAGCTTAGGTGGCGGGAGCAGCGTTCCCCAGTACTTC
v_gene: TRBV11-2; abundance: -; d_gene: -; j_gene: TRBJ1-5; CDR3aa: CASSGHSNQPQHF; CDR3nt: TGTGCCAGCAGCGGGCATAGCAATCAGCCCCAGCATTTT
v_gene: TRBV10-3; abundance: -; d_gene: -; j_gene: TRBJ1-1; CDR3aa: CAISEQVSTEAFF; CDR3nt: TGTGCCATCAGTGAGCAGGTATCCACTGAAGCTTTCTTT
v_gene: TRBV7-9; abundance: once; d_gene: -; j_gene: TRBJ1-2; CDR3aa: CASSLVGREDGYTF; CDR3nt: TGTGCCAGCAGCTTAGTGGGCAGGGAAGATGGCTACACCTTC
v_gene: TRBV5-1; abundance: -; d_gene: TRBD2; j_gene: TRBJ2-7; CDR3aa: CASSLVAGEVGEQYF; CDR3nt: TGCGCCAGCAGCTTGGTGGCGGGAGAGGTGGGGGAGCAGTACTTC
v_gene: TRBV29-1; abundance: few; d_gene: -; j_gene: TRBJ1-2; CDR3aa: CSVEDGPSTDYGYTF; CDR3nt: TGCAGCGTTGAAGATGGGCCATCGACGGACTATGGCTACACCTTC
v_gene: TRBV7-2; abundance: -; d_gene: -; j_gene: TRBJ1-3; CDR3aa: CASSLGWGRGGGNTIYF; CDR3nt: TGTGCCAGCAGCTTGGGATGGGGCAGGGGTGGTGGAAACACCATATATTTT
v_gene: TRBV27; abundance: -; d_gene: -; j_gene: TRBJ2-7; CDR3aa: CASTPGGFYEQYF; CDR3nt: TGTGCCAGCACCCCAGGTGGGTTCTACGAGCAGTACTTC
v_gene: TRBV19; abundance: -; d_gene: TRBD2; j_gene: TRBJ2-3; CDR3aa: CASSTLGLAGGSTDTQYF; CDR3nt: TGTGCCAGTAGTACGTTGGGGCTAGCGGGAGGAAGCACAGATACGCAGTATTTT
v_gene: TRBV6-2/TRBV6-3; abundance: few; d_gene: TRBD1; j_gene: TRBJ2-4; CDR3aa: CASSYSSGGANIQYF; CDR3nt: TGTGCCAGCAGTTACTCATCAGGGGGCGCGAACATTCAGTACTTC
v_gene: TRBV25-1; abundance: -; d_gene: TRBD1; j_gene: TRBJ1-4; CDR3aa: CASSEYRTGGEKLFF; CDR3nt: TGTGCCAGCAGTGAATATAGGACAGGAGGAGAAAAACTGTTTTTT
v_gene: TRBV28; abundance: few; d_gene: TRBD1; j_gene: TRBJ1-2; CDR3aa: CASDRGRSDYGYTF; CDR3nt: TGTGCCAGCGACAGGGGGCGGAGCGACTATGGCTACACCTTC
v_gene: TRBV15; abundance: -; d_gene: TRBD2; j_gene: TRBJ2-1; CDR3aa: CATSRVAGGDKQFF; CDR3nt: TGTGCCACCAGCAGAGTAGCGGGGGGGGATAAGCAGTTCTTC
v_gene: TRBV12-3/TRBV12-4; abundance: -; d_gene: -; j_gene: TRBJ1-2; CDR3aa: CASSPGLGYTF; CDR3nt: TGTGCCAGCAGTCCCGGTCTAGGCTACACCTTC
v_gene: TRBV4-3; abundance: once; d_gene: TRBD2; j_gene: TRBJ2-1; CDR3aa: CASSRGTSSYNEQFF; CDR3nt: TGCGCCAGCAGCCGGGGGACTAGCTCCTACAATGAGCAGTTCTTC
v_gene: TRBV7-7; abundance: -; d_gene: -; j_gene: TRBJ1-1; CDR3aa: CASSLTVNTEAFF; CDR3nt: TGTGCCAGCAGTCTGACAGTGAACACTGAAGCTTTCTTT
v_gene: TRBV10-3; abundance: -; d_gene: TRBD1; j_gene: TRBJ1-1; CDR3aa: CAISELVTGGGKNTEAFF; CDR3nt: TGTGCCATCAGTGAGCTAGTGACAGGGGGTGGAAAGAACACTGAAGCTTTCTTT
v_gene: TRBV11-2; abundance: -; d_gene: -; j_gene: TRBJ2-5; CDR3aa: CASSSPGETQYF; CDR3nt: TGTGCCAGCAGCTCCCCCGGGGAGACCCAGTACTTC
v_gene: TRBV7-3; abundance: -; d_gene: TRBD1; j_gene: TRBJ2-7; CDR3aa: CASSLNRGGYEQYF; CDR3nt: TGTGCCAGCAGCTTAAACAGGGGTGGCTACGAGCAGTACTTC
v_gene: TRBV13; abundance: -; d_gene: TRBD1; j_gene: TRBJ1-6; CDR3aa: CASSLGDRGGNSPLHF; CDR3nt: TGTGCCAGCAGCTTAGGGGACAGGGGGGGAAATTCACCCCTCCACTTT
v_gene: TRBV24-1; abundance: -; d_gene: -; j_gene: TRBJ2-3; CDR3aa: CATGHQDTQYF; CDR3nt: TGTGCCACCGGGCATCAAGATACGCAGTATTTT
v_gene: TRBV7-8; abundance: -; d_gene: TRBD2; j_gene: TRBJ2-5; CDR3aa: CASSPNAGPGGETQYF; CDR3nt: TGTGCCAGCAGCCCCAATGCCGGGCCGGGAGGGGAGACCCAGTACTTC
v_gene: TRBV5-4; abundance: once; d_gene: TRBD2; j_gene: TRBJ2-2; CDR3aa: CLAELAGGANTGELFF; CDR3nt: TGTCTTGCCGAGCTAGCGGGAGGCGCGAACACCGGGGAGCTGTTTTTT
v_gene: TRBV7-8; abundance: -; d_gene: -; j_gene: TRBJ2-3; CDR3aa: CASSLGFLLSTDTQYF; CDR3nt: TGTGCCAGCAGCTTAGGGTTTCTTCTAAGCACAGATACGCAGTATTTT
v_gene: TRBV20-1; abundance: -; d_gene: -; j_gene: TRBJ1-1; CDR3aa: CSARDDRAFF; CDR3nt: TGCAGTGCTAGAGATGATCGGGCTTTCTTT
v_gene: TRBV20-1; abundance: -; d_gene: TRBD2; j_gene: TRBJ2-3; CDR3aa: CSASPTSGTDTQYF; CDR3nt: TGCAGTGCTAGTCCTACTAGCGGTACAGATACGCAGTATTTT
v_gene: TRBV7-8; abundance: -; d_gene: -; j_gene: TRBJ2-7; CDR3aa: CASSLRGQSYEQYF; CDR3nt: TGTGCCAGCAGCTTACGTGGACAGTCTTACGAGCAGTACTTC
v_gene: TRBV28; abundance: -; d_gene: -; j_gene: TRBJ2-7; CDR3aa: CASSAPQNLGPDEQYF; CDR3nt: TGTGCCAGCAGTGCTCCCCAAAACTTGGGGCCAGATGAGCAGTACTTC
v_gene: TRBV18; abundance: -; d_gene: TRBD1; j_gene: TRBJ2-1; CDR3aa: CASSPQDRGRLFF; CDR3nt: TGTGCCAGCTCTCCTCAAGACAGGGGGCGCCTGTTCTTC
v_gene: TRBV5-1; abundance: -; d_gene: -; j_gene: TRBJ2-7; CDR3aa: CASSLNSGNFYEQYF; CDR3nt: TGCGCCAGCTCCCTGAACTCCGGGAATTTCTACGAGCAGTACTTC
v_gene: TRBV12-3/TRBV12-4; abundance: -; d_gene: TRBD2; j_gene: TRBJ2-3; CDR3aa: CATRASGTDTQYF; CDR3nt: TGTGCCACAAGGGCTAGCGGGACAGATACGCAGTATTTT
v_gene: TRBV27; abundance: -; d_gene: TRBD2; j_gene: TRBJ2-1; CDR3aa: CASSLSPRRENEQFF; CDR3nt: TGTGCCAGCAGTTTAAGCCCCAGGCGGGAGAATGAGCAGTTCTTC
v_gene: TRBV7-9; abundance: once; d_gene: TRBD2; j_gene: TRBJ2-3; CDR3aa: CASSRLSGREDTQYF; CDR3nt: TGTGCCAGCAGCCGTCTCAGCGGGAGGGAGGATACGCAGTATTTT
v_gene: TRBV30; abundance: -; d_gene: -; j_gene: TRBJ2-3; CDR3aa: CAWRPSRVTQYF; CDR3nt: TGTGCCTGGAGGCCAAGCAGGGTTACGCAGTATTTT
v_gene: TRBV24-1; abundance: -; d_gene: -; j_gene: TRBJ2-7; CDR3aa: CATSDLRDKKQDSYEQYF; CDR3nt: TGTGCCACCAGTGACCTCCGGGACAAAAAACAAGATTCCTACGAGCAGTACTTC
v_gene: TRBV2; abundance: -; d_gene: TRBD1; j_gene: TRBJ1-1; CDR3aa: CASSEGLRRTGNTEAFF; CDR3nt: TGTGCCAGCAGTGAAGGGCTTCGAAGGACAGGGAACACTGAAGCTTTCTTT
v_gene: TRBV29-1; abundance: -; d_gene: -; j_gene: TRBJ2-7; CDR3aa: CSVEEYKGEQYF; CDR3nt: TGCAGCGTTGAAGAGTATAAGGGAGAACAGTACTTC
v_gene: TRBV28; abundance: -; d_gene: -; j_gene: TRBJ1-5; CDR3aa: CASSLTGQPQHF; CDR3nt: TGTGCCAGCAGTTTGACGGGACAGCCCCAGCATTTT
v_gene: TRBV6-5; abundance: -; d_gene: -; j_gene: TRBJ2-3; CDR3aa: CASSSEASSTDTQYF; CDR3nt: TGTGCCAGCAGTTCTGAAGCCTCTAGCACAGATACGCAGTATTTT
v_gene: TRBV13; abundance: -; d_gene: TRBD2; j_gene: TRBJ2-1; CDR3aa: CASSLGAGGPFEQFF; CDR3nt: TGTGCCAGCAGCTTAGGGGCGGGAGGGCCTTTTGAGCAGTTCTTC
v_gene: TRBV7-9; abundance: -; d_gene: -; j_gene: TRBJ2-7; CDR3aa: CASSGLSGNPTSYEQYF; CDR3nt: TGTGCCAGCAGCGGACTTTCAGGAAACCCGACCTCCTACGAGCAGTACTTC
v_gene: TRBV14; abundance: -; d_gene: TRBD1; j_gene: TRBJ1-1; CDR3aa: CASSLRTGNTEAFF; CDR3nt: TGTGCCAGCAGCCTTCGGACAGGGAACACTGAAGCTTTCTTT
v_gene: TRBV19; abundance: few; d_gene: TRBD2; j_gene: TRBJ2-2; CDR3aa: CASTPGSGRAANTGELFF; CDR3nt: TGTGCCAGTACCCCAGGTAGCGGGAGGGCAGCGAACACCGGGGAGCTGTTTTTT
v_gene: TRBV28; abundance: -; d_gene: TRBD2; j_gene: TRBJ2-1; CDR3aa: CASRTSGRAEQFF; CDR3nt: TGTGCCAGTCGGACTAGCGGGAGGGCTGAGCAGTTCTTC
v_gene: TRBV6-5; abundance: -; d_gene: -; j_gene: TRBJ2-7; CDR3aa: CASSYSHRAYEQYF; CDR3nt: TGTGCCAGCAGTTACTCGCACAGGGCCTACGAGCAGTACTTC
v_gene: TRBV7-9; abundance: few; d_gene: TRBD1; j_gene: TRBJ1-4; CDR3aa: CASSPTRGTGGGGLFF; CDR3nt: TGTGCCAGCAGCCCGACCCGCGGGACAGGGGGCGGGGGACTGTTTTTT
v_gene: TRBV6-6; abundance: -; d_gene: -; j_gene: TRBJ2-1; CDR3aa: CASRARDNPYNEQFF; CDR3nt: TGTGCCAGCAGGGCCCGGGACAACCCCTACAATGAGCAGTTCTTC
v_gene: TRBV6-5; abundance: -; d_gene: TRBD1; j_gene: TRBJ1-4; CDR3aa: CASRFDRGNEKLFF; CDR3nt: TGTGCCAGCCGCTTCGACAGGGGAAATGAAAAACTGTTTTTT
v_gene: TRBV18; abundance: -; d_gene: TRBD1; j_gene: TRBJ1-3; CDR3aa: CASSTDRGNTIYF; CDR3nt: TGTGCCAGCTCCACGGACAGGGGGAACACCATATATTTT
v_gene: TRBV18; abundance: -; d_gene: TRBD2; j_gene: TRBJ2-7; CDR3aa: CASSSTSSGSSYEQYF; CDR3nt: TGTGCCAGCTCATCTACTTCTAGCGGGAGCTCCTACGAGCAGTACTTC
v_gene: TRBV5-8; abundance: -; d_gene: -; j_gene: TRBJ2-3; CDR3aa: CASSFGRAITDTQYF; CDR3nt: TGTGCCAGCAGCTTCGGCAGGGCCATTACAGATACGCAGTATTTT
v_gene: TRBV5-1; abundance: -; d_gene: -; j_gene: TRBJ2-7; CDR3aa: CASSPFPSSAYEQYF; CDR3nt: TGCGCCAGCAGCCCCTTTCCTAGCAGTGCCTACGAGCAGTACTTC
v_gene: TRBV7-2; abundance: -; d_gene: TRBD2; j_gene: TRBJ2-7; CDR3aa: CASSRNLAGGYEQYF; CDR3nt: TGTGCCAGCAGCCGGAACTTAGCGGGTGGCTACGAGCAGTACTTC
v_gene: TRBV4-1; abundance: -; d_gene: TRBD2; j_gene: TRBJ2-2; CDR3aa: CASSGGLAGGAPNTGELFF; CDR3nt: TGCGCCAGCAGCGGAGGGCTAGCGGGCGGCGCCCCAAACACCGGGGAGCTGTTTTTT